These T cell receptor beta chains were read from a single sample in a study of beta chain features in type 1 diabetes. Only in-frame clones appear in the TCRdb table, and some are missing; sequencing was by immunoSEQ multiplex PCR. The table includes around 250,000 clones, around 20% detected once. Sample: naive CD4+ T cells from blood. These receptor sequences come from a woman aged 40 to 50 with type 1 diabetes. Each CDR3 is given with its conserved first and last residue. The D gene is left open where the match is weak. Size tells how often a clone was seen (once, few, many) or the class of an expanded clone, and some rows leave it out.

J: TRBJ2-7; V: TRBV28; size: .; D: .; CDR3: CASSPSQGYSYEQYF; DNA: TGTGCCAGCAGTCCTTCACAGGGCTACAGCTACGAGCAGTACTTC
J: TRBJ1-5; V: TRBV29-1; size: few; D: TRBD1; CDR3: CSVTGTENQPQHF; DNA: TGCAGCGTGACCGGGACAGAGAATCAGCCCCAGCATTTT
J: TRBJ2-5; V: TRBV28; size: once; D: .; CDR3: CASSLPPEETQYF; DNA: TGTGCCAGCAGTTTGCCCCCAGAAGAGACCCAGTACTTC
J: TRBJ2-1; V: TRBV5-1; size: few; D: TRBD2; CDR3: CASRAGGNNEQFF; DNA: TGCGCCAGCCGAGCCGGGGGGAACAATGAGCAGTTCTTC
J: TRBJ2-1; V: TRBV27; size: few; D: .; CDR3: CASSQDRPYNEQFF; DNA: TGTGCCAGCAGCCAGGATCGGCCTTACAATGAGCAGTTCTTC
J: TRBJ1-2; V: TRBV5-4; size: .; D: TRBD1; CDR3: CASSFQGEYGYTF; DNA: TGTGCCAGCAGCTTTCAGGGGGAGTATGGCTACACCTTC
J: TRBJ1-4; V: TRBV4-1; size: .; D: .; CDR3: CASSQDPPGLLVF; DNA: TGCGCCAGCAGCCAAGACCCCCCAGGGCTCCTAGTTTTT
J: TRBJ1-2; V: TRBV28; size: few; D: .; CDR3: CATTVRDGYTF; DNA: TGTGCCACCACCGTTCGGGATGGCTACACCTTC
J: TRBJ2-3; V: TRBV7-2; size: .; D: TRBD2; CDR3: CASSLNSGGTDTQYF; DNA: TGTGCCAGCAGCTTAAATAGCGGGGGAACAGATACGCAGTATTTT
J: TRBJ2-1; V: TRBV6-1; size: .; D: .; CDR3: CASNDRSYNEQFF; DNA: TGTGCCAGCAATGACCGCTCCTACAATGAGCAGTTCTTC
J: TRBJ2-7; V: TRBV5-1; size: .; D: TRBD2; CDR3: CASSLRASGSHEQYF; DNA: TGCGCCAGCAGCTTACGGGCTAGCGGGAGCCACGAGCAGTACTTC
J: TRBJ2-5; V: TRBV18; size: .; D: .; CDR3: CASSTLGGETQYF; DNA: TGTGCCAGCTCAACCCTCGGAGGAGAGACCCAGTACTTC
J: TRBJ1-5; V: TRBV19; size: .; D: .; CDR3: CASSRADQPQHF; DNA: TGTGCCAGTAGTCGTGCGGATCAGCCCCAGCATTTT
J: TRBJ1-2; V: TRBV19; size: few; D: .; CDR3: CASSIFGSGYTF; DNA: TGTGCCAGTAGTATATTTGGGAGTGGCTACACCTTC
J: TRBJ2-7; V: TRBV28; size: .; D: TRBD1; CDR3: CASSRQGSYEQYF; DNA: TGTGCCAGCAGTCGACAGGGTTCCTACGAGCAGTACTTC
J: TRBJ1-2; V: TRBV2; size: .; D: .; CDR3: CASSGQLSNFWYGYTF; DNA: TGTGCCAGCAGTGGACAGCTTTCCAACTTCTGGTATGGCTACACCTTC
J: TRBJ2-6; V: TRBV4-1; size: .; D: .; CDR3: CASSRPGGDSGANVLTF; DNA: TGCGCCAGCAGCAGACCGGGGGGCGATTCTGGGGCCAACGTCCTGACTTTC
J: TRBJ1-1; V: TRBV30; size: .; D: .; CDR3: CAWSGRLNTEAFF; DNA: TGTGCCTGGAGTGGCAGGCTGAACACTGAAGCTTTCTTT
J: TRBJ1-1; V: TRBV5-1; size: .; D: .; CDR3: CASSLTSSLNTEAFF; DNA: TGCGCCAGCAGCTTGACTAGCAGCCTGAACACTGAAGCTTTCTTT
J: TRBJ1-4; V: TRBV6-6; size: few; D: .; CDR3: CASSSPRGSEKLFF; DNA: TGTGCCAGCAGTTCCCCTCGGGGGAGTGAAAAACTGTTTTTT
J: TRBJ1-2; V: TRBV4-3; size: .; D: TRBD1; CDR3: CASSLSPSGQSNYGYTF; DNA: TGCGCCAGCAGCCTCAGCCCCTCGGGACAGAGTAACTATGGCTACACCTTC
J: TRBJ2-3; V: TRBV5-1; size: .; D: .; CDR3: CASAFFGESTDTQYF; DNA: TGCGCCAGCGCTTTTTTCGGGGAGAGCACAGATACGCAGTATTTT
J: TRBJ2-3; V: TRBV19; size: .; D: .; CDR3: CASSSRWEGTDTQYF; DNA: TGTGCCAGTAGTAGCAGGTGGGAGGGCACAGATACGCAGTATTTT
J: TRBJ1-1; V: TRBV30; size: few; D: TRBD1; CDR3: CAWSVGQSNTEAFF; DNA: TGTGCCTGGAGTGTGGGACAGAGTAACACTGAAGCTTTCTTT
J: TRBJ2-1; V: TRBV9; size: .; D: TRBD2; CDR3: CASSVISGAYNEQFF; DNA: TGTGCCAGCAGCGTCATTAGCGGGGCCTACAATGAGCAGTTCTTC
J: TRBJ1-5; V: TRBV6-6; size: .; D: TRBD1; CDR3: CASRDRDPQPQHF; DNA: TGTGCCAGCAGGGACAGGGACCCCCAGCCCCAGCATTTT
J: TRBJ2-3; V: TRBV29-1; size: few; D: TRBD2; CDR3: CSGASGADTQYF; DNA: TGCAGCGGCGCTAGCGGGGCAGATACGCAGTATTTT
J: TRBJ2-7; V: TRBV28; size: .; D: .; CDR3: CASSSVYEQYF; DNA: TGTGCCAGCAGTTCCGTATACGAGCAGTACTTC
J: TRBJ2-2; V: TRBV19; size: few; D: TRBD1; CDR3: CASSIQGAANTGELFF; DNA: TGTGCCAGTAGTATACAGGGGGCCGCGAACACCGGGGAGCTGTTTTTT
J: TRBJ2-3; V: TRBV12-5; size: .; D: .; CDR3: CASGFSVRTDTQYF; DNA: TGTGCTAGTGGTTTCAGTGTCCGCACAGATACGCAGTATTTT
J: TRBJ2-1; V: TRBV5-1; size: .; D: TRBD2; CDR3: CASSFRLAGGTYNEQFF; DNA: TGCGCCAGCAGCTTCCGACTAGCGGGAGGCACCTACAATGAGCAGTTCTTC
J: TRBJ2-3; V: TRBV28; size: few; D: .; CDR3: CASSPSGGDTQYF; DNA: TGTGCCAGCAGTCCCTCAGGGGGGGATACGCAGTATTTT
J: TRBJ2-5; V: TRBV5-4; size: .; D: TRBD1; CDR3: CASSLAPGQGQETQYF; DNA: TGTGCCAGCAGCTTGGCCCCGGGACAGGGTCAAGAGACCCAGTACTTC
J: TRBJ1-4; V: TRBV2; size: few; D: TRBD1; CDR3: CASSGQGASNEKLFF; DNA: TGTGCCAGCTCCGGGCAGGGGGCGTCTAATGAAAAACTGTTTTTT
J: TRBJ2-1; V: TRBV27; size: .; D: .; CDR3: CASSPILGGYNEQFF; DNA: TGTGCCAGCAGTCCAATTCTAGGGGGCTACAATGAGCAGTTCTTC
J: TRBJ2-5; V: TRBV30; size: few; D: .; CDR3: CAWSSGETQYF; DNA: TGTGCCTGGAGTTCAGGGGAGACCCAGTACTTC